The present T cell receptor (beta chain) was sequenced within a study of blood T cell repertoires in COVID-19. About the study: Both acute and convalescent COVID-19 samples were obtained from the United States, Italy and Spain. From T cells, B-cell-depleted T cells, or PBMCs came the material, which was cDNA or gDNA.

Authors' data handling: Counts of nucleated cells, estimated from reference gene primer amplification, were obtained. Repertoires were generated with immunoSEQ multiplex PCR, while TCRdb's copy carries only in-frame clones and drops some. For V, J and clone size, that table is used; D and trimming come from the DNA. The sample holds about 420,000 clones, roughly 90% seen once. Germline values: CDR1 LNHDA, CDR2 SQIVND (reference sequence). Deletions cut 8 bases from V and 5 bases from J, with 9 bases between. CDR3 length equals 11 residues. During active infection, Seattle patients enrolled and were then monitored through disease.

V is TRBV19 and J is TRBJ2-5, with D perhaps TRBD1 (5 bases). This clonotype originated in a man between 18 and 35 years old with COVID-19, enrolled during active disease. Sequenced sample: peripheral blood. Written as DNA, the CDR3 is TGTGCCAGTCAGGGTTGGGAGACCCAGTACTTC. This encodes CASQGWETQYF.